What follows describes a single T cell receptor (beta chain). The antigen is not known. This sample was taken from a study of shared clonotypes between healthy human individuals. Study-level findings and limits: All-four-donor shared clonotypes had higher generation probabilities than non-shared clonotypes did. At large depth, rarefaction still showed sorted-subset sequencing to be incomplete.

Sorted-subset replicate PCRs used about 200 ng DNA, around 31,000 T cell genomes. Here immunoSEQ multiplex PCR was the method, and the copy in TCRdb shows in-frame clones only, minus some. This table holds roughly 1,100,000 clones, roughly 70% found once. CDR1 and CDR2 from the germline V gene are SGDLS and YYNGEE. The CDR3 runs to 14 residues. The germline V and J ends were trimmed by 2 bases and 5 bases, with 10 bases remaining between them. Material for sequencing was memory CD4+ T cells sorted from blood. The subset is: CD45RA-negative fraction. The sequence came from a man between 18 and 29 years old in good health. This chain links TRBV9 with TRBJ2-2, with a possible D match to TRBD2 (6 bases). CDR3 residues: CASSVYSGTGELFF. The CDR3 bases are TGTGCCAGCAGCGTTTATAGCGGAACCGGGGAGCTGTTTTTT.